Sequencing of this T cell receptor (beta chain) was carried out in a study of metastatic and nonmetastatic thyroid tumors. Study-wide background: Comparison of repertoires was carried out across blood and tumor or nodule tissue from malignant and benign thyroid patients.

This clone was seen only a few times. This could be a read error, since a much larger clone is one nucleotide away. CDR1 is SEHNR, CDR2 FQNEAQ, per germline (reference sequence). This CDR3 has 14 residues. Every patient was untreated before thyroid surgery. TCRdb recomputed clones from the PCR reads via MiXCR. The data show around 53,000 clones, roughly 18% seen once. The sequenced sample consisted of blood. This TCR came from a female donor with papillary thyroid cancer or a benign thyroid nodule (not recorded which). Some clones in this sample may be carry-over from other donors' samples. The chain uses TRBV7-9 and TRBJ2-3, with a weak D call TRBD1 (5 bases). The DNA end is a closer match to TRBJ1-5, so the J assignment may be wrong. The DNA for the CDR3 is TGTGCCACCAATGAGCGGGGGAGCACAGATACGCAGCATTTT. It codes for CATNERGSTDTQHF.